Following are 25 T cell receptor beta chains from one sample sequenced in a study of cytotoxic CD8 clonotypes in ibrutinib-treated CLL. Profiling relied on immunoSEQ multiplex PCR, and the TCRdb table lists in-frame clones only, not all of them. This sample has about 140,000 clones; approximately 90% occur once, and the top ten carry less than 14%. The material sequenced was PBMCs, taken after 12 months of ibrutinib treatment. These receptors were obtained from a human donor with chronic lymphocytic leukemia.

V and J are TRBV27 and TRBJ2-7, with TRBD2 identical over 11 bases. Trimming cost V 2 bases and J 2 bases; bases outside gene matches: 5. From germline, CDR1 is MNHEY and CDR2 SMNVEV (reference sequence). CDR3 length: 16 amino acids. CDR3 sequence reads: CASSLRGLAEAYEQYF. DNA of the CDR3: TGTGCCAGCAGTTTAAGGGGACTAGCGGAGGCCTACGAGCAGTACTTC.

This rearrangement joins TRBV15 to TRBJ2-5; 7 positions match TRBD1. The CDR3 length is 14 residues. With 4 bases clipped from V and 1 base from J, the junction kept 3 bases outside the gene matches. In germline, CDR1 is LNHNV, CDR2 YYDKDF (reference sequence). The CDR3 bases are TGTGCCACCAGCAATGACAGGGTCCAAGAGACCCAGTACTTC. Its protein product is CATSNDRVQETQYF.

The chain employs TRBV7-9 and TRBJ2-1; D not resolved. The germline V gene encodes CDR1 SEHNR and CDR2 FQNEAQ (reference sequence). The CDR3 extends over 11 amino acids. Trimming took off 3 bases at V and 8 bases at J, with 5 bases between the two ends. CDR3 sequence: CASSFSHEQFF. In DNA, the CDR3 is TGTGCCAGCAGCTTTAGCCATGAGCAGTTCTTC.

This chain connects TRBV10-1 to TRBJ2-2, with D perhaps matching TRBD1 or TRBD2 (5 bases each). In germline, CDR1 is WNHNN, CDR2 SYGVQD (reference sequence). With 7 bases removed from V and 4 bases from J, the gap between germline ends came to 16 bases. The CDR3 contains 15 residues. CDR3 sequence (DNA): TGCGCCAGCATCGGGGACCGGGTAGGCACCGGGGAGCTGTTTTTT. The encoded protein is CASIGDRVGTGELFF.

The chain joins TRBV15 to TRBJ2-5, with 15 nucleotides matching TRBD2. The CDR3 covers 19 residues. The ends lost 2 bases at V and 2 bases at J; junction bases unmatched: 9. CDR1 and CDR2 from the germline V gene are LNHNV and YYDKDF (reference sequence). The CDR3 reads CATSRPWTSGRVKQETQYF. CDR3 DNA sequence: TGTGCCACCAGCAGACCCTGGACTAGCGGGAGGGTTAAGCAAGAGACCCAGTACTTC.

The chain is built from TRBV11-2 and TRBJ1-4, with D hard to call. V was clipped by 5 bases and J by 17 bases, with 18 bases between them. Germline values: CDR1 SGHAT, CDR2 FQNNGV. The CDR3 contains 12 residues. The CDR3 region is CASSQNGKRSFF. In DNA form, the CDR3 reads TGTGCCAGCAGCCAAAACGGCAAACGGAGCTTTTTT.

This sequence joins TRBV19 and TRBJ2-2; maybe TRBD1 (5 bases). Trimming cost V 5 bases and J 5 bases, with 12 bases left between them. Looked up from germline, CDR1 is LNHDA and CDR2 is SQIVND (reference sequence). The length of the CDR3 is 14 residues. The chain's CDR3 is CASSFGQDTGELFF. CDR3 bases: TGTGCCAGTAGTTTTGGACAAGATACCGGGGAGCTGTTTTTT.

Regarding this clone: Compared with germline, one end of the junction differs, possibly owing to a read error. The CDR3 DNA is TGCGCCAGCAGCTCTGACAGGGGTGGGAACATTCGGTACTTC. This translates into CASSSDRGGNIRYF. The gene calls are TRBV5-1 and TRBJ2-4; 8 positions match TRBD1. This CDR3 is 14 amino acids long. Germline assignment: CDR1 SGHRS and CDR2 YFSETQ.

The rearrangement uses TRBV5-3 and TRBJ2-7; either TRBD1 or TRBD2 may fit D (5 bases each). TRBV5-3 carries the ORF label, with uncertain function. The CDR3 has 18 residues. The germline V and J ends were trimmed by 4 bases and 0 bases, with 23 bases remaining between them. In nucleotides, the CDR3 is TGTGCCAGAAGCCCTCAATCGATCGGGACGGCCCCCTCCTACGAGCAGTACTTC. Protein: CARSPQSIGTAPSYEQYF.

The CDR3 is CASSVGSYNEQFF. CDR3 nucleotide sequence: TGTGCCAGCAGCGTAGGGTCCTACAATGAGCAGTTCTTC. The chain is built from TRBV9 and TRBJ2-1, with D unresolved. Germline lookup yields CDR1 SGDLS and CDR2 YYNGEE. CDR3 length: 13 residues. V was trimmed by 0 bases and J by 1 base, leaving 2 bases between them.

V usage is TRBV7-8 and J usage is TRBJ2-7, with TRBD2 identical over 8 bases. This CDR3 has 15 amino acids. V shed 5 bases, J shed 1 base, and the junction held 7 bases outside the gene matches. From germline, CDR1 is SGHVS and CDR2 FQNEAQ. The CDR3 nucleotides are TGTGCCAGCAGCACAAGCGGGAGAGTATCCTACGAGCAGTACTTC. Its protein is CASSTSGRVSYEQYF. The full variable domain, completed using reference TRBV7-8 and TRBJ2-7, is GAGVSQSPRYKVAKRGQDVALRCDPISGHVSLFWYQQALGQGPEFLTYFQNEAQLDKSGLPSDRFFAERPEGSVSTLKIQRTQQEDSAVYLCASSTSGRVSYEQYFGPGTRLTVT.

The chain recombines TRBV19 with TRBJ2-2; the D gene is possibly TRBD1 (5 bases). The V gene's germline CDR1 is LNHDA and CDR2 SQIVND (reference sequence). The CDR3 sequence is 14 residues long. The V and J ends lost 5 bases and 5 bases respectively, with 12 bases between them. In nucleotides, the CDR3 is TGTGCCAGTAGTTGGGGCGCAAGGACCGGGGAGCTGTTTTTT. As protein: CASSWGARTGELFF. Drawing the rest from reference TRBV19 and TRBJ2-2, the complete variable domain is DGGITQSPKYLFRKEGQNVTLSCEQNLNHDAMYWYRQDPGQGLRLIYYSQIVNDFQKGDIAEGYSVSREKKESFPLTVTSAQKNPTAFYLCASSWGARTGELFFGEGSRLTVL.

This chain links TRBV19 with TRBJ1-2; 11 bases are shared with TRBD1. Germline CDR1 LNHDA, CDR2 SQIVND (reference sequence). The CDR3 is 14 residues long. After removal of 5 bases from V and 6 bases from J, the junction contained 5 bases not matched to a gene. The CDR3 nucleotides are TGTGCCAGTAGTGCCCGGGACAGGGGGAATGGCTACACCTTC. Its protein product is CASSARDRGNGYTF.

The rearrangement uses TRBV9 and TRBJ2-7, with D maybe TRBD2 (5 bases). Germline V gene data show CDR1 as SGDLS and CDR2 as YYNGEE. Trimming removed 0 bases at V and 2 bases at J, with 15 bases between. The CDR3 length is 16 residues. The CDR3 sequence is CASSVAADSVAYEQYF. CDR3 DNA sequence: TGTGCCAGCAGCGTAGCAGCGGACTCCGTGGCCTACGAGCAGTACTTC. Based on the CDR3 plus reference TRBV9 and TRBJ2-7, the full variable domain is DSGVTQTPKHLITATGQRVTLRCSPRSGDLSVYWYQQSLDQGLQFLIQYYNGEERAKGNILERFSAQQFPDLHSELNLSSLELGDSALYFCASSVAADSVAYEQYFGPGTRLTVT.

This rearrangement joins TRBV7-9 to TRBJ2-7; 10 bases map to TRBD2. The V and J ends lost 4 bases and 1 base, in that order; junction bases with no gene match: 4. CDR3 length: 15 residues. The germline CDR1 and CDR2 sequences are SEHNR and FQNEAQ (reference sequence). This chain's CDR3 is CASSYASGSSYEQYF. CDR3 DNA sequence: TGTGCCAGCAGCTATGCTAGCGGGAGTTCCTACGAGCAGTACTTC. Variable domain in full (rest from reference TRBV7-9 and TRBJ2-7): DTGVSQNPRHKITKRGQNVTFRCDPISEHNRLYWYRQTLGQGPEFLTYFQNEAQLEKSRLLSDRFSAERPKGSFSTLEIQRTEQGDSAMYLCASSYASGSSYEQYFGPGTRLTVT.

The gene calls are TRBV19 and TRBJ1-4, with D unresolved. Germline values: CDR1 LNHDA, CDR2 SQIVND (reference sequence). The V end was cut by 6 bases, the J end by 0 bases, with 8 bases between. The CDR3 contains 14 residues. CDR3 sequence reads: CASRDGSTNEKLFF. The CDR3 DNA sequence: TGTGCCAGTAGAGACGGATCAACTAATGAAAAACTGTTTTTT.

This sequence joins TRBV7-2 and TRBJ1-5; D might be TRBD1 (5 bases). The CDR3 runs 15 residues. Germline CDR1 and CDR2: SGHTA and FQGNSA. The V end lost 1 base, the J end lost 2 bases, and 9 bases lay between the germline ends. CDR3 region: CASSLGGTGNQPQHF. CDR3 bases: TGTGCCAGCAGCTTAGGCGGGACGGGCAATCAGCCCCAGCATTTT.

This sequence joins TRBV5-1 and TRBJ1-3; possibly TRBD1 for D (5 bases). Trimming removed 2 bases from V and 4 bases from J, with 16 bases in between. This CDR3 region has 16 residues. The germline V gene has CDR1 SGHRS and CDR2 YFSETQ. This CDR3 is CASSFGGDVSGNTIYF. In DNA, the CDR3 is TGCGCCAGCAGCTTCGGAGGGGACGTCTCCGGAAACACCATATATTTT.

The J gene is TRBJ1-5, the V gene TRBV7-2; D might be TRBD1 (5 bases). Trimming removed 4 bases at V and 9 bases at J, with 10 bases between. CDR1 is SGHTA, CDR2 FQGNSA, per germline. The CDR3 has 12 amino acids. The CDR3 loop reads CASSYWDLPQHF. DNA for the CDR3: TGTGCCAGCAGCTACTGGGACCTGCCCCAGCATTTT. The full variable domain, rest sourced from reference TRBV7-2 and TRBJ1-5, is GAGVSQSPSNKVTEKGKDVELRCDPISGHTALYWYRQSLGQGLEFLIYFQGNSAPDKSGLPSDRFSAERTGGSVSTLTIQRTQQEDSAVYLCASSYWDLPQHFGDGTRLSIL.

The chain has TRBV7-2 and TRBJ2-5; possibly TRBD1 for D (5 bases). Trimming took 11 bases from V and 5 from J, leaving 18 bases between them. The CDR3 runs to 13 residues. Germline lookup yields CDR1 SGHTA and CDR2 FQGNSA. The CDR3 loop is CASRQPPGETQYF. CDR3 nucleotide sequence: TGTGCCTCCAGGCAGCCCCCAGGGGAGACCCAGTACTTC.

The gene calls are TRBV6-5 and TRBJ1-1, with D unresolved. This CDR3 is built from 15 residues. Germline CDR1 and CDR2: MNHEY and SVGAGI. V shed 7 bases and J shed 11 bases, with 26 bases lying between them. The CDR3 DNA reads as TGTGCCAGCACCCAAGGGCCGGGCTCTATCCTGGGGGCTTTCTTT. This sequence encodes CASTQGPGSILGAFF.

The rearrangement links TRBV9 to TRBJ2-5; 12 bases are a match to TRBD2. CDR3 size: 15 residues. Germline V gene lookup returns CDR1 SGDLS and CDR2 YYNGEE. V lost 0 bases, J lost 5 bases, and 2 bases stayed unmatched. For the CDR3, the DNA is TGTGCCAGCAGCGTAGGGACTAGCGGGATCGAGACCCAGTACTTC. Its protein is CASSVGTSGIETQYF.

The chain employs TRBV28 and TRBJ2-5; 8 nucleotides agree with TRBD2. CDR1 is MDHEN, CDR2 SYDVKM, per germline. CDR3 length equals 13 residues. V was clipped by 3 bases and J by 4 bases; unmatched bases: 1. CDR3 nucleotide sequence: TGTGCCAGCAGTTTTCTAGCGGGAGAGACCCAGTACTTC. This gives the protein CASSFLAGETQYF.

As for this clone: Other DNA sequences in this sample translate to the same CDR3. The CDR3 region has the DNA TGTGCCAGTAGTATTGGCCAAGAGACCCAGTACTTC. Encoded protein: CASSIGQETQYF. The chain is built from TRBV19 and TRBJ2-5; D unresolved. Deletions cut 3 bases from V and 1 base from J, with 3 bases between. CDR3 length equals 12 residues. Germline V CDR1 and CDR2: LNHDA, SQIVND (reference sequence).

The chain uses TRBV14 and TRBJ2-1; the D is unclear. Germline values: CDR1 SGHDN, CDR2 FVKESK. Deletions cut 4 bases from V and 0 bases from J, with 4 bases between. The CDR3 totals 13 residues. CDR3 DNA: TGTGCCAGCAGCCGCGGCTCCTACAATGAGCAGTTCTTC. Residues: CASSRGSYNEQFF.